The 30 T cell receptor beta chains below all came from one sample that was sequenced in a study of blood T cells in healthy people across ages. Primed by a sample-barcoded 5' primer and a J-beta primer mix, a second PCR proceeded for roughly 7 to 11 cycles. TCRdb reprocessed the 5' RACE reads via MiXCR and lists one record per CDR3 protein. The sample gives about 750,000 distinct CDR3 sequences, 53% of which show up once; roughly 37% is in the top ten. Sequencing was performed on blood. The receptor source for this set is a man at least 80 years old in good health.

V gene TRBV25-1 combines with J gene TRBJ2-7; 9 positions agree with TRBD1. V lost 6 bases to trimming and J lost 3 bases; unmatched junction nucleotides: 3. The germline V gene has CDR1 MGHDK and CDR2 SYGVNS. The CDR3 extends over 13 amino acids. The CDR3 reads CASRQGANYEQYF. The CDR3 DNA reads TGTGCCAGCAGACAGGGGGCGAACTACGAGCAGTACTTC.

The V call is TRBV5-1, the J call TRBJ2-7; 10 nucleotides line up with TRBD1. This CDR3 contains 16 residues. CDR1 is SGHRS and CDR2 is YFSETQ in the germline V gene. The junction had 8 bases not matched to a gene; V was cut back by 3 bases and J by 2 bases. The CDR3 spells CASSWGDRGPTYEQYF. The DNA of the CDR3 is TGCGCCAGCAGCTGGGGGGACAGGGGACCCACCTACGAGCAGTACTTC.

CDR3 in DNA: TGTGCCAGCAGAGGAACCGGGACTAGACCGTACGAGCAGTACTTC. This codes for CASRGTGTRPYEQYF. The chain recombines TRBV6-1 with TRBJ2-7; 8 nucleotides match TRBD2. Germline V gene sequence: CDR1 MNHNS, CDR2 SASEGT. The CDR3 is made up of 15 amino acids. V shed 6 bases and J 4 bases; nucleotides not matched to a gene: 11.

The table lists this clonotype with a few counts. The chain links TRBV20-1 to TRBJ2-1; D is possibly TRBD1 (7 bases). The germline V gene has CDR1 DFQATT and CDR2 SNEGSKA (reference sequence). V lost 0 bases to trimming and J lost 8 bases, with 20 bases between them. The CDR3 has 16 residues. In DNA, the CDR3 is TGCAGTGCTAGAGATCAAATACAGGGGACTGGGTATGAGCAGTTCTTC. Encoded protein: CSARDQIQGTGYEQFF.

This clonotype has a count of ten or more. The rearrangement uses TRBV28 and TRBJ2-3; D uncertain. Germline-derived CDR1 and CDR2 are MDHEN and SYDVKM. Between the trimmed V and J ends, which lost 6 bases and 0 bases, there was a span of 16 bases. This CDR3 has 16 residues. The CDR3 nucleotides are TGTGCCAGCAGGCCAATTAGGCCGGCCAGCACAGATACGCAGTATTTT. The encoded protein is CASRPIRPASTDTQYF.

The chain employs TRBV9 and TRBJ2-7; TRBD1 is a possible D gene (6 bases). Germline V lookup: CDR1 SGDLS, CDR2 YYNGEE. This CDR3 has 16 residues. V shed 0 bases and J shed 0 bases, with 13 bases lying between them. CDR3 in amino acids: CASSVGGTRTSYEQYF. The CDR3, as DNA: TGTGCCAGCAGCGTAGGAGGGACACGGACCTCCTACGAGCAGTACTTC.

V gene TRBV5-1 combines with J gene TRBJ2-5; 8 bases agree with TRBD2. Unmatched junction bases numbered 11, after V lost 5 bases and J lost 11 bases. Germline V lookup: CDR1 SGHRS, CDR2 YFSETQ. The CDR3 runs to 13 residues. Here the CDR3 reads CASSWLSREGQYF. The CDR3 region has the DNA TGCGCCAGCAGTTGGCTTTCTCGGGAGGGGCAGTACTTC.

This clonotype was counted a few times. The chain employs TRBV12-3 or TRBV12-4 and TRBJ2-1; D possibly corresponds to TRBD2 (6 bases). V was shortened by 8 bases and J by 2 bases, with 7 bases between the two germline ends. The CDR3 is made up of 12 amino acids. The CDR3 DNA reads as TGTGCCAGCGGCGGGGCCTACAATGAGCAGTTCTTC. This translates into CASGGAYNEQFF.

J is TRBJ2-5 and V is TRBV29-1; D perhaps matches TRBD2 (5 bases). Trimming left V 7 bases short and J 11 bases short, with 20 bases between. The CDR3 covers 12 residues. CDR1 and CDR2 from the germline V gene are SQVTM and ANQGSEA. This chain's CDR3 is CSAGSPYNEQYF. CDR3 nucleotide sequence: TGCAGCGCGGGATCCCCATACAATGAGCAGTACTTC.

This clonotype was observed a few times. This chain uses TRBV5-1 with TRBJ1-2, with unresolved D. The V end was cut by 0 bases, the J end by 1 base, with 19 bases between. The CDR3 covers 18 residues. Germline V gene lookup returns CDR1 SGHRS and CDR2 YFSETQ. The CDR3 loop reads CASSLDYSGSILNYGYTF. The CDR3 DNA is TGCGCCAGCAGCTTGGATTATAGCGGCTCCATACTTAACTATGGCTACACCTTC.

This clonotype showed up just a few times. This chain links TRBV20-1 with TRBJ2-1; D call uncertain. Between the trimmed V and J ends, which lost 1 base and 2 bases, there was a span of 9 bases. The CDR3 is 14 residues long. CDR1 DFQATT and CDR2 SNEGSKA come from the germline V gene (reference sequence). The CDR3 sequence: CSARGPVTYNEQFF. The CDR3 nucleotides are TGCAGTGCTAGAGGACCGGTGACCTACAATGAGCAGTTCTTC.

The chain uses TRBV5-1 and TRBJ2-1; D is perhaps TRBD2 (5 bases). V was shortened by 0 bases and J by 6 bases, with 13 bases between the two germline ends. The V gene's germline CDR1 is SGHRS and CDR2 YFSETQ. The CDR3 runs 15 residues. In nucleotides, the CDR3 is TGCGCCAGCAGCTTGGCGAGTAGAGGAGGCAATGAGCAGTTCTTC. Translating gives CASSLASRGGNEQFF. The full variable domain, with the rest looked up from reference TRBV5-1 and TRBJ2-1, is KAGVTQTPRYLIKTRGQQVTLSCSPISGHRSVSWYQQTPGQGLQFLFEYFSETQRNKGNFPGRFSGRQFSNSRSEMNVSTLELGDSALYLCASSLASRGGNEQFFGPGTRLTVL.

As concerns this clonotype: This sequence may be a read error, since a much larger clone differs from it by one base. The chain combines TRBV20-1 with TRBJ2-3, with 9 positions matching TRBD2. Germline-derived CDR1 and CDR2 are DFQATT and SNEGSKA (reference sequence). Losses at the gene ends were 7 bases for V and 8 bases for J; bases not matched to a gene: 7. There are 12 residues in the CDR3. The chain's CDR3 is CSGLAEGGTQYF. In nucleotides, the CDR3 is TGCAGTGGACTAGCGGAAGGGGGTACGCAGTATTTT.

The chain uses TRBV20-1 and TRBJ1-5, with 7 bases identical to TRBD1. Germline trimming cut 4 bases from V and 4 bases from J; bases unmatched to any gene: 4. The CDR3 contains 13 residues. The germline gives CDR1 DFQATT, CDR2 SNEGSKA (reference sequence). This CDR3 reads CSANGDSNQPQHF. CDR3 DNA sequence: TGCAGTGCTAATGGGGACAGTAATCAGCCCCAGCATTTT.

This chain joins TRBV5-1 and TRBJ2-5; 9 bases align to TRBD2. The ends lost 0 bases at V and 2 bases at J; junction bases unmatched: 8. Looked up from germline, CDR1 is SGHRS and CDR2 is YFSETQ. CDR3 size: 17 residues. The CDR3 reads CASSLGLAGMEQETQYF. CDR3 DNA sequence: TGCGCCAGCAGCTTGGGGCTAGCGGGGATGGAACAAGAGACCCAGTACTTC.

CDR3 nucleotides: TGTGCCAGCAGCTTCCAAGCGGGGCTCTCCTACAATGAGCAGTTCTTC. As protein: CASSFQAGLSYNEQFF. This sequence joins TRBV11-3 and TRBJ2-1; 7 bases line up with TRBD2. CDR1 SGHNT and CDR2 YENEEA come from the germline V gene. The length of the CDR3 is 16 residues. Losses at the gene ends were 3 bases for V and 0 bases for J; bases not matched to a gene: 5.

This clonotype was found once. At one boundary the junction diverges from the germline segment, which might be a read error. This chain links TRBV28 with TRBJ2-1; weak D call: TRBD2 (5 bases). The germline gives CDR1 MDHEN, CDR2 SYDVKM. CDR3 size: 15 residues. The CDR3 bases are TGTGCCAGCAGTTTGTACGGGAATAGCCACAATGAGCGGTTCTTC. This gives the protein CASSLYGNSHNERFF.

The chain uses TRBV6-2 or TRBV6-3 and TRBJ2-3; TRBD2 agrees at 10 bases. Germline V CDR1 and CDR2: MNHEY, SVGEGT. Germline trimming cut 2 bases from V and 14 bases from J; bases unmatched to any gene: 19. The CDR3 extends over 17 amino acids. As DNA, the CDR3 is TGTGCCAGCAGTTACCCGTCCAGCGGGGGGGCCGTGGGATACGCGTATTTT. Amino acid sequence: CASSYPSSGGAVGYAYF.

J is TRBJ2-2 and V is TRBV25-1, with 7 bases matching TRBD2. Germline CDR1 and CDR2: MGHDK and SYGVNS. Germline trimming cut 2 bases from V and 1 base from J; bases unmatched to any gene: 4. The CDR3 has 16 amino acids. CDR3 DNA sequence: TGTGCCAGCAGTGAAAGAGGCGGGAGGAACACCGGGGAGCTGTTTTTT. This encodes CASSERGGRNTGELFF.

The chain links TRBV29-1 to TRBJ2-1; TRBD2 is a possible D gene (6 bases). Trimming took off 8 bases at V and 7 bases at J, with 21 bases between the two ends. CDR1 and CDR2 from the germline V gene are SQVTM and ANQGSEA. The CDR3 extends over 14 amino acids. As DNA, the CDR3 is TGCAGCCTCTGGGTCGGGCGGGAAAATAATGAGCAGTTCTTC. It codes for CSLWVGRENNEQFF.

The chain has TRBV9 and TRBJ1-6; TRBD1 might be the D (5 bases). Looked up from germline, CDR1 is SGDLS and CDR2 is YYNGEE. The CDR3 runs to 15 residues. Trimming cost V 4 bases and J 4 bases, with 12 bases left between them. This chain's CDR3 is CASSPRDQYNSPLHF. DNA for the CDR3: TGTGCCAGCAGCCCTCGGGACCAGTATAATTCACCCCTCCACTTT.

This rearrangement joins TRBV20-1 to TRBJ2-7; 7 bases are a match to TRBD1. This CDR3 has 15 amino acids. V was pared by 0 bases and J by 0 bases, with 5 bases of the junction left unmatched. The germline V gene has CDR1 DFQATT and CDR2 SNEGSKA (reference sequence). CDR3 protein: CSARDRRQGSYEQYF. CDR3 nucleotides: TGCAGTGCTAGAGACCGGCGACAGGGCTCCTACGAGCAGTACTTC.

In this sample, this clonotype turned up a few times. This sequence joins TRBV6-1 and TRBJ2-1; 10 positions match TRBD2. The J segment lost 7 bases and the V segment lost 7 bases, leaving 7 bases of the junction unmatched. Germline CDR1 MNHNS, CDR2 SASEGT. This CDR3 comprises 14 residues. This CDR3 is CASISSGRGNEQFF. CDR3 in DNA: TGTGCCAGCATTTCTAGCGGGAGAGGTAATGAGCAGTTCTTC.

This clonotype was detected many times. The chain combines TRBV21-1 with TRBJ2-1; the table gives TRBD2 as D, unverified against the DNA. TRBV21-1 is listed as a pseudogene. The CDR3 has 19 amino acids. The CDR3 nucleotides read TGTGCCAGCAGCAGGTGGGACTGCCCAGGACTAGCGGGAAAGAGTGAGCAGTTCTTC. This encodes CASSRWDCPGLAGKSEQFF.

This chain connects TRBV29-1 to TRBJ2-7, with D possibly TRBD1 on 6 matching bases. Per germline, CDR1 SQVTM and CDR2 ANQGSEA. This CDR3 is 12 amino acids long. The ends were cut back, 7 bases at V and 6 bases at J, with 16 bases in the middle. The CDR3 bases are TGCAGCGCCCGAATGGACAGCCGCGAGCAGTACTTC. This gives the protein CSARMDSREQYF.

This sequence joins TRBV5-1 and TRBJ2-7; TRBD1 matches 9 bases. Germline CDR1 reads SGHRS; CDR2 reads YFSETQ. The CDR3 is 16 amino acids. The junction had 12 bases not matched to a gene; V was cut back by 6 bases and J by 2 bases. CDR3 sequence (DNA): TGCGCCAGCAACTTATTAGCCGGGACAGGGCCCTACGAGCAGTACTTC. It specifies CASNLLAGTGPYEQYF.

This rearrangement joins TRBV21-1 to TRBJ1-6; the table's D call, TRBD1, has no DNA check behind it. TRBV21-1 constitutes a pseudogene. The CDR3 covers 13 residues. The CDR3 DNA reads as TGTGCCATCCAGGGAGAGGATAATTCACCCCTCCACTTT. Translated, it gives CAIQGEDNSPLHF.

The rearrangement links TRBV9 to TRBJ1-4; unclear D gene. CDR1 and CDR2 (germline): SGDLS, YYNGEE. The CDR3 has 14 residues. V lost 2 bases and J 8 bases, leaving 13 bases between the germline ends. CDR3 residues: CASSVFPYGEKLFF. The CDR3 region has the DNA TGTGCCAGCAGCGTTTTTCCCTATGGAGAAAAACTGTTTTTT.

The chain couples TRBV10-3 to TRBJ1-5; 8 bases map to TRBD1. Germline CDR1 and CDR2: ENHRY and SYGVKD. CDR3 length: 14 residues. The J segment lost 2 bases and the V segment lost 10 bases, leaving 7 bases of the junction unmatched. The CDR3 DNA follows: TGTGCCACCACGGACAGGGTCGGCAATCAGCCCCAGCATTTT. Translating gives CATTDRVGNQPQHF.

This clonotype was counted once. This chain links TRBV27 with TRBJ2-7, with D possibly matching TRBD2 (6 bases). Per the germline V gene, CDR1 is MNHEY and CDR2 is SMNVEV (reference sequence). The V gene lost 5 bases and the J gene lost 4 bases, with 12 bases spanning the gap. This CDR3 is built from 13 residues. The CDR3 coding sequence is TGTGCCAGCAGTCTCCGGGGGTGGTACGAGCAGTACTTC. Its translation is CASSLRGWYEQYF.